What follows describes a single TCR beta chain. This clonotype was seen repeatedly, ten times or more. The clone's antigen remains unknown. No quality values exist for individual bases; no much larger clone is one base distant. In the ophthalmopathy patients, disease was moderately to severely active, with a Clinical Activity Score of 3 or more, a NOSPECS grade of 4 or more, and a duration of less than 3 months. The study excluded patients with uncontrolled infections, other autoimmune diseases, pregnancy or lactation. Diagnoses were based on clinical symptoms, serum thyroxine and TRAb, thyroid ultrasound and orbital computed tomography. PBMCs were separated from under 11 ml of fresh peripheral blood using Ficoll-Paque density gradient centrifugation. Total RNA was extracted using Trizol reagent, and RNA quality was assessed on an Agilent 2100 Bioanalyzer. V drops 6 bases and J drops 3 bases, leaving 2 bases in between. Taken from the germline V gene, the CDR1 and CDR2 loops are SNHLY and FYNNEI. The CDR3 measures 11 amino acids from cysteine to phenylalanine. Kept here is only the CDR3 DNA, which spans 33 bases and is read in frame from base 1.

The TCR beta CDR3 regions were amplified from RNA transcripts. The first round of RT-PCR for the TCR CDR3 was performed with the HTBI primer set and the Qiagen OneStep RT-PCR kit. The libraries were constructed in a second round of multiplex PCR and then size-selected and purified. The libraries were sequenced on an Illumina HiSeq2000 using paired-end 100 bp reads. As for how the authors treated the data: Raw data were processed with SOAPnuke, discarding reads with adapters, uncalled bases, mean Phred below 15, or no exact constant-primer or identifier match. COPE v1.2.5 was used to merge the high-quality paired reads, and each unique nucleotide sequence was defined as a clonotype. Clonotypes were aligned to IMGT TRBV, TRBD and TRBJ reference segments using MiTCR v1.1. The analysis was restricted to V-J combinations with a frequency above 0.0001, which together covered 98% to 99.2% of the repertoires. The TCS score was defined as the ratio of F50 (clonal expansion) to E x V (chaos), calculated using BLOSUM62-based TCRdist between CDR3 peptides within each V-J. Welch's t-statistics and random forest reduced roughly 500 V-J features to 10 to 15, which were used in a naive Bayes classifier (R e1071). Using fastp trimming at Q25 and MiXCR clonotype assembly, TCRdb reanalyzed the public sequencing data and kept in-frame beta chains. Each record represents a unique CDR3 protein, reported with the most common genes and DNA among its rows. What appears here as the V and J calls and clone size reflects TCRdb's work, not the paper's. Here the sample has about 400,000 distinct CDR3 sequences; around 15% occur a single time. Around 28% of the sample is held by the ten biggest clonotypes.

These data originate in a study of T cells in Graves' hyperthyroidism and ophthalmopathy (dated by TCRdb to the late 2010s). In terms of the full investigation: Peripheral blood samples were taken at initial diagnosis, before any treatment was given. In about 6 Graves' hyperthyroidism patients, the study also compared T-cell repertoires from thyroid tissue with T-cell repertoires from blood. Following sampling, methimazole starting at 30 mg daily was given to hyperthyroidism patients, and high-dose intravenous methylprednisolone was given to ophthalmopathy patients. Prospective prediction of ophthalmopathy was tested in an independent validation cohort of 18 to 20 hyperthyroidism patients and around 16 patients who later progressed to ophthalmopathy. A discovery cohort of roughly 100 patients, approximately 44 with Graves' ophthalmopathy and about 58 with stable Graves' hyperthyroidism, was used to find distinguishing TCR V-J signatures. According to the paper, TCR Vbeta CDR3 sequencing was carried out on some 140 peripheral blood samples, which came from some 41 ophthalmopathy, 80 or so hyperthyroidism and about 17 progressor patients. The approximately 100 discovery patients were divided at random into training and test sets in a 7:3 ratio.

Study-wide conclusions, independent of this receptor: Most expanded thyroid clonotypes (frequency above 0.001) were also found in blood, which suggests that blood repertoires may mirror thyroid immune responses. No statistical method was used to fix the sample size in advance, and group allocation was not hidden from the investigators. A 13 V-J signature model separated ophthalmopathy from stable hyperthyroidism, with 87.88% sensitivity and about 81% specificity in cross-validation and 80%/75% in testing. In validation, the model predicted progression to ophthalmopathy a median of 6.5 months before onset, with approximately 71% sensitivity and roughly 72% specificity.

The specimen was blood. The receptor was derived from a man between 45 and 60 years old with Graves' ophthalmopathy. Recombination connected TRBV2 to TRBJ1-4; the D gene lacks a confident call. The nucleotides are TGTGCCAGCAGGTCTAATGAAAAACTGTTTTTT. Its product reads: CASRSNEKLFF.